These T cell receptor beta chains were read from a single sample in a study of cytomegalovirus exposure and HLA in healthy donors. Clones were sequenced by immunoSEQ multiplex PCR, and TCRdb holds only the in-frame ones, with some missing. The data contain roughly 120,000 clones, approximately 78% of them singletons. Sequenced sample: PBMCs. Every receptor here comes from a man under 40 in good health and CMV-seropositive. Each CDR3 is given with its conserved first and last residue. A D gene is named only where the DNA matches it firmly. Size values are once, few and many counts, or a class for expanded clones, and some rows have none.

v_call	j_call	clone_size	d_call	cdr3_aa	cdr3_nt
TRBV15	TRBJ1-2	-	-	CATSSPKGGGAYGYTF	TGTGCCACCAGCAGTCCCAAAGGCGGGGGTGCCTATGGCTACACCTTC
TRBV28	TRBJ2-5	-	-	CASSLPGGPQETQYF	TGTGCCAGCAGTTTACCCGGGGGTCCCCAAGAGACCCAGTACTTC
TRBV5-4	TRBJ2-2	-	-	CASSLSQKITGELFF	TGTGCCAGCAGCTTGAGTCAGAAAATCACCGGGGAGCTGTTTTTT
TRBV19	TRBJ1-2	-	TRBD1	CASSIPGTGRNYGYTF	TGTGCCAGTAGTATCCCCGGGACAGGGAGGAACTATGGCTACACCTTC
TRBV5-1	TRBJ1-6	once	-	CASSLYSFNSPLHF	TGCGCCAGCAGCTTGTACAGTTTTAATTCACCCCTCCACTTT
TRBV5-1	TRBJ2-5	-	-	CASSLAGTIQETQYF	TGCGCCAGCAGCTTGGCGGGGACAATTCAAGAGACCCAGTACTTC
TRBV4-1	TRBJ2-1	few	-	CASSQDELQGSLNEQFF	TGCGCCAGCAGCCAAGATGAATTACAGGGTAGTTTGAATGAGCAGTTCTTC
TRBV2	TRBJ1-5	once	-	CASRSNRVSNQPQHF	TGTGCCAGCAGGTCCAACAGGGTAAGCAATCAGCCCCAGCATTTT
TRBV5-1	TRBJ2-5	few	TRBD2	CASSSGLAGYQETQYF	TGCGCCAGCAGCTCCGGACTAGCGGGGTACCAAGAGACCCAGTACTTC
TRBV23-1	TRBJ1-6	-	-	CASSHPAQGYSPLHF	TGCGCCAGCAGTCATCCCGCGCAGGGTTATTCACCCCTCCACTTT
TRBV5-1	TRBJ2-1	once	-	CASSLIPDNEQFF	TGCGCCAGCAGCTTAATACCAGACAATGAGCAGTTCTTC
TRBV15	TRBJ1-4	-	-	CATSRGDATNEKLFF	TGTGCCACCAGCAGAGGAGATGCAACTAATGAAAAACTGTTTTTT
TRBV20-1	TRBJ1-2	few	-	CSARQGGGYTF	TGCAGTGCTAGGCAGGGCGGAGGCTACACCTTC
TRBV18	TRBJ1-4	-	-	CASSRGPVPEKLFF	TGTGCCAGCTCACGCGGCCCCGTTCCTGAAAAACTGTTTTTT
TRBV7-8	TRBJ2-7	-	-	CASSSRTAIAYEQYF	TGTGCCAGCAGCTCCCGGACAGCTATAGCCTACGAGCAGTACTTC
TRBV6-6	TRBJ1-1	-	-	CASSFDRSSNTEAFF	TGTGCCAGCAGCTTTGACAGATCCTCAAACACTGAAGCTTTCTTT
TRBV29-1	TRBJ2-7	once	TRBD1	CSVGDRGAREQYF	TGCAGCGTTGGGGACAGGGGGGCGAGGGAGCAGTACTTC
TRBV12-5	TRBJ1-2	-	-	CASGPEGQGARGYTF	TGTGCTAGTGGACCGGAGGGGCAGGGCGCTAGGGGCTACACCTTC
TRBV6-1	TRBJ1-6	-	-	CASTLGVGDNSPLHF	TGTGCCAGCACCCTAGGGGTAGGGGATAATTCACCCCTCCACTTT
TRBV2	TRBJ1-5	-	-	CASSEAGSLQPQHF	TGTGCCAGCAGTGAGGCAGGGTCTCTTCAGCCCCAGCATTTT
TRBV4-1	TRBJ1-5	-	TRBD1	CASSQAGLPGGDQPQHF	TGCGCCAGCAGCCAAGCTGGGTTGCCAGGGGGCGATCAGCCCCAGCATTTT
TRBV6-5	TRBJ1-6	-	-	CASSERSSPLHF	TGTGCCAGCAGTGAACGGTCTTCACCCCTCCACTTT
TRBV19	TRBJ2-7	-	-	CASSTSSFSYEQYF	TGTGCCAGTAGCACTAGTAGTTTTTCCTACGAGCAGTACTTC
TRBV7-8	TRBJ2-3	-	-	CASSLEGRGDTQYF	TGTGCCAGCAGCTTAGAGGGCCGGGGGGATACGCAGTATTTT
TRBV6-1	TRBJ2-3	-	TRBD1	CASSAPGQGSTDTQYF	TGTGCCAGCAGTGCACCGGGACAGGGAAGCACAGATACGCAGTATTTT
TRBV2	TRBJ1-5	-	TRBD1	CASRGQGGSNQPQHF	TGTGCCAGCCGGGGACAGGGGGGAAGCAATCAGCCCCAGCATTTT
TRBV7-2	TRBJ2-5	-	-	CASSFQAGAGETQYF	TGTGCCAGCAGCTTCCAGGCAGGGGCCGGGGAGACCCAGTACTTC
TRBV5-1	TRBJ1-1	-	-	CASRASLNTEAFF	TGCGCCAGCAGAGCCTCTTTGAACACTGAAGCTTTCTTT
TRBV10-3	TRBJ1-2	-	TRBD1	CAISGLAWTGGDYGYTF	TGTGCCATCAGTGGGCTTGCTTGGACAGGCGGGGACTATGGCTACACCTTC
TRBV7-9	TRBJ2-1	-	TRBD2	CASSPGGTSGGRNEQFF	TGTGCCAGCAGTCCAGGTGGGACTAGCGGGGGGAGGAATGAGCAGTTCTTC
TRBV11-2	TRBJ2-1	-	TRBD2	CASTIGLAGIEQFF	TGTGCCAGCACGATCGGACTAGCGGGGATTGAGCAGTTCTTC
TRBV30	TRBJ2-1	-	TRBD2	CAWSGLAGESTNEQFF	TGTGCCTGGAGCGGGCTAGCGGGAGAGAGTACAAATGAGCAGTTCTTC
TRBV28	TRBJ2-7	-	TRBD2	CASSFTSGGSSYEQYF	TGTGCCAGCAGTTTCACTAGCGGGGGGAGCTCCTACGAGCAGTACTTC
TRBV5-1	TRBJ2-5	-	TRBD2	CASSLKLAGETQYF	TGCGCCAGCAGCTTGAAATTAGCGGGAGAGACCCAGTACTTC
TRBV11-2	TRBJ2-2	-	-	CASSSRFGGSSTGELFF	TGTGCCAGCAGCTCCCGTTTTGGGGGGAGTAGTACCGGGGAGCTGTTTTTT
TRBV5-6	TRBJ2-3	-	-	CASSLYDFLSTDTQYF	TGTGCCAGCAGCTTGTACGACTTTCTTTCGACAGATACGCAGTATTTT
TRBV7-2	TRBJ2-3	-	-	CASSLGVAVSTDTQYF	TGTGCCAGCAGCTTAGGAGTAGCGGTTAGCACAGATACGCAGTATTTT
TRBV28	TRBJ1-5	-	TRBD1	CASQVVVPGQGAYYGNQPQHF	TGTGCCAGCCAGGTGGTCGTACCGGGACAGGGGGCGTATTACGGCAATCAGCCCCAGCATTTT
TRBV19	TRBJ1-5	-	-	CASSIDLEYQPQHF	TGTGCCAGTAGTATAGATTTGGAGTATCAGCCCCAGCATTTT
TRBV13	TRBJ2-2	-	-	CASSLEAGDTNTGELFF	TGTGCCAGCAGCTTAGAAGCAGGGGATACGAACACCGGGGAGCTGTTTTTT
TRBV6-1	TRBJ1-6	-	-	CASSVPVSYNSPLHF	TGTGCCAGCAGTGTGCCGGTCTCCTATAATTCACCCCTCCACTTT
TRBV14	TRBJ2-1	-	TRBD2	CASSQIGRGNAEQFF	TGTGCCAGCAGCCAAATCGGGCGGGGGAACGCGGAGCAGTTCTTC
TRBV6-1	TRBJ2-2	-	-	CASSLEGPNTGELFF	TGTGCCAGCAGCTTGGAGGGGCCGAACACCGGGGAGCTGTTTTTT
TRBV11-2	TRBJ1-1	-	-	CASSSPGLRNTEAFF	TGTGCCAGCAGCTCTCCGGGACTAAGGAACACTGAAGCTTTCTTT
TRBV25-1	TRBJ1-6	-	-	CATGRDPYNSPLHF	TGTGCGACCGGGAGGGACCCATATAATTCACCCCTCCACTTT
TRBV5-4	TRBJ1-1	-	TRBD1	CASSAVDRVIAEAFF	TGTGCCAGCAGCGCCGTAGACAGGGTGATCGCTGAAGCTTTCTTT
TRBV30	TRBJ2-1	-	TRBD2	CAWASGGVWDEQFF	TGTGCCTGGGCTAGCGGGGGGGTTTGGGATGAGCAGTTCTTC
TRBV5-6	TRBJ2-3	-	-	CASSLGQGGTPDTQYF	TGTGCCAGCAGCTTGGGGCAGGGCGGGACCCCAGATACGCAGTATTTT
TRBV19	TRBJ1-2	-	TRBD1	CASSGTGGLYGYTF	TGTGCCAGTAGCGGGACAGGGGGCCTCTATGGCTACACCTTC
TRBV5-6	TRBJ2-7	many	-	CASSLQGSYEQYF	TGTGCCAGCAGCTTGCAGGGTTCCTACGAGCAGTACTTC
TRBV7-9	TRBJ2-5	once	-	CSSSAKVRGSRRETQYF	TGTTCCAGCAGCGCTAAGGTTCGGGGTTCGAGGCGAGAGACCCAGTACTTC
TRBV15	TRBJ1-4	-	-	CATSRGVANEKLFF	TGTGCCACCAGCAGAGGAGTGGCTAATGAAAAACTGTTTTTT
TRBV25-1	TRBJ1-1	-	-	CASSAETGWNTEAFF	TGTGCCAGCAGTGCTGAAACAGGTTGGAACACTGAAGCTTTCTTT
TRBV19	TRBJ2-3	-	-	CASSRSSTDTQYF	TGTGCCAGTAGTCGGTCTAGCACAGATACGCAGTATTTT
TRBV27	TRBJ2-3	-	-	CASSLLGGPDTQYF	TGTGCCAGCAGTTTACTCGGGGGGCCAGATACGCAGTATTTT
TRBV5-1	TRBJ1-1	-	TRBD1	CASSLAPGSRGVAFF	TGCGCCAGCAGCTTGGCCCCCGGGTCCAGGGGGGTAGCTTTCTTT
TRBV30	TRBJ1-1	-	-	CAWDSPSKRGNTEAFF	TGTGCCTGGGACTCCCCCTCCAAGCGGGGGAACACTGAAGCTTTCTTT
TRBV5-1	TRBJ2-5	-	-	CASSSQGQETQYF	TGCGCCAGCAGCTCACAGGGTCAAGAGACCCAGTACTTC
TRBV19	TRBJ1-2	-	TRBD1	CASSKQGVPGYTF	TGTGCCAGTAGTAAACAGGGGGTCCCCGGCTACACCTTC
TRBV18	TRBJ2-2	-	TRBD1	CASSPTQGAFGGELFF	TGTGCCAGCTCACCAACACAGGGGGCATTTGGCGGGGAGCTGTTTTTT